What follows are 32 T cell receptor beta chains derived from one specimen sequenced in a study of cytomegalovirus exposure and HLA in healthy donors. Both 60 Vbeta primers and 13 Jbeta primers went into the PCR. The method was immunoSEQ multiplex PCR; TCRdb's version includes in-frame clones alone and lacks a portion of them. This sample has about 98,000 clones, with approximately 80% found just once. Sequencing was performed on PBMCs. The receptors shown here come from a man aged 55 to 69 in good health and CMV-seropositive.

V gene TRBV6-5 combines with J gene TRBJ2-7, with 7 bases matching TRBD1. CDR1 and CDR2 (germline): MNHEY, SVGAGI. The V segment lost 4 bases and the J segment 3 bases; nucleotides outside the gene matches: 9. CDR3 length equals 15 residues. The CDR3 reads CASSFGQATSYEQYF. Written as DNA, the CDR3 is TGTGCCAGCAGTTTTGGACAGGCTACTAGCTACGAGCAGTACTTC.

The V call is TRBV25-1, the J call TRBJ2-3; 7 nucleotides line up with TRBD1. V shed 9 bases, J shed 4 bases, and the junction held 4 bases outside the gene matches. The V gene's germline CDR1 is MGHDK and CDR2 SYGVNS. This CDR3 comprises 12 residues. CDR3 nucleotides: TGTGCCAGTGGGACAGACTCAGATACGCAGTATTTT. It is translated as CASGTDSDTQYF.

The V and J genes are TRBV4-2 and TRBJ2-1, with 8 bases matching TRBD2. Germline CDR1 reads LGHNA; CDR2 reads YNFKEQ. J lost 5 bases, V lost 4 bases, and 16 bases had no gene match. This CDR3 spans 18 amino acids. The CDR3 region is CASSRPRVTGLGNNEQFF. CDR3 coding DNA: TGTGCCAGCAGCCGCCCTCGAGTAACGGGACTAGGAAACAATGAGCAGTTCTTC.

The V call is TRBV7-9, the J call TRBJ2-5, with D tentatively TRBD1 (5 bases). Looked up from germline, CDR1 is SEHNR and CDR2 is FQNEAQ (reference sequence). Deletions cut 1 base from V and 5 bases from J, with 11 bases between. The CDR3 loop spans 14 amino acids. CDR3 residues: CASSLEARVETQYF. CDR3 coding DNA: TGTGCCAGCAGCTTAGAGGCCAGGGTCGAGACCCAGTACTTC.

This clone was found once. The J gene is TRBJ1-2, the V gene TRBV7-9; 9 nucleotides agree with TRBD1. Trimming took 4 bases from V and 3 from J; bases not matched to a gene: 6. Germline V lookup: CDR1 SEHNR, CDR2 FQNEAQ (reference sequence). The CDR3 covers 15 residues. The CDR3 spells CASSSGTGIDYGYTF. The CDR3 region has the DNA TGTGCCAGCAGCTCCGGGACAGGGATCGACTATGGCTACACCTTC.

This sequence joins TRBV27 and TRBJ2-7; tentatively, D is TRBD2 (5 bases). The CDR3 totals 13 residues. Per germline, CDR1 MNHEY and CDR2 SMNVEV (reference sequence). V was cut by 5 bases and J by 0 bases, with 8 bases left in between. The CDR3 coding sequence is TGTGCCAGCAGTCCGGGGTTCTCCTACGAGCAGTACTTC. The encoded protein is CASSPGFSYEQYF.

This clone occurred a few times. The chain employs TRBV6-5 and TRBJ2-7; TRBD1 matches at 7 bases. There are 14 residues in the CDR3. V shed 7 bases, J shed 4 bases, and the junction held 10 bases outside the gene matches. Germline V gene sequence: CDR1 MNHEY, CDR2 SVGAGI. CDR3 sequence reads: CASTYSTGLYEQYF. The DNA for the CDR3 is TGTGCCAGCACCTACTCGACAGGGCTTTACGAGCAGTACTTC.

The genes are TRBV19 and TRBJ1-6; the match to TRBD1 covers 9 bases. Trimming removed 3 bases from V and 13 bases from J; junction bases left unmatched: 13. Germline assignment: CDR1 LNHDA and CDR2 SQIVND (reference sequence). This CDR3 is built from 16 residues. In nucleotides, the CDR3 is TGTGCCAGTAGTATCCCGACCGGGACAGGGTTAACGCCCCTCCACTTT. It codes for CASSIPTGTGLTPLHF.

This chain uses TRBV19 with TRBJ1-5, with 8 positions matching TRBD1. The V gene end was trimmed by 1 base and the J gene end by 3 bases; junction bases not matched to a gene: 2. The CDR3 covers 15 residues. Per the germline V gene, CDR1 is LNHDA and CDR2 is SQIVND (reference sequence). The CDR3 nucleotides are TGTGCCAGTAGTATAGCCAGGGGGCTCAATCAGCCCCAGCATTTT. Translating it yields CASSIARGLNQPQHF.

This clone was counted once. V is TRBV5-1 and J is TRBJ2-1, with TRBD2 matching 9 bases. The V gene's germline CDR1 is SGHRS and CDR2 YFSETQ. The CDR3 is made up of 14 amino acids. With V trimmed by 0 bases and J by 10 bases, 5 bases remained unmatched. The CDR3 DNA follows: TGCGCCAGCAGCTTGGGCGGGGGGGCCTGGGAGCAGTTCTTC. This gives the protein CASSLGGGAWEQFF.

The V call is TRBV29-1, the J call TRBJ2-7; TRBD2 matches at 7 bases. Germline V lookup: CDR1 SQVTM, CDR2 ANQGSEA. Trimming removed 3 bases from V and 6 bases from J; junction bases left unmatched: 5. This CDR3 is built from 12 residues. Here the CDR3 reads CSVDSSGGEQYF. For the CDR3, the DNA is TGCAGCGTTGACTCCTCGGGGGGCGAGCAGTACTTC.

The rearrangement uses TRBV4-1 and TRBJ2-7; 7 nucleotides agree with TRBD1. The CDR3 is made up of 17 amino acids. The V segment lost 6 bases and the J segment 4 bases; nucleotides outside the gene matches: 18. The germline V gene encodes CDR1 MGHRA and CDR2 YSYEKL. The CDR3 region has the DNA TGCGCCAGCAGTTTAATACTCGGGACAGCATACGAGTACGAGCAGTACTTC. As protein: CASSLILGTAYEYEQYF.

This chain's CDR3 is CASSLFSGGAVEQFF. The DNA for the CDR3 is TGCGCCAGCAGCTTATTTAGCGGGGGGGCGGTTGAGCAGTTCTTC. This chain links TRBV5-1 with TRBJ2-1, with 11 bases lining up with TRBD2. The CDR3 is 15 amino acids. V dropped 2 bases and J dropped 9; count of bases not matched to a gene: 7. CDR1 is SGHRS, CDR2 YFSETQ, per germline. The variable domain in full, with the rest retrieved from reference TRBV5-1 and TRBJ2-1, is KAGVTQTPRYLIKTRGQQVTLSCSPISGHRSVSWYQQTPGQGLQFLFEYFSETQRNKGNFPGRFSGRQFSNSRSEMNVSTLELGDSALYLCASSLFSGGAVEQFFGPGTRLTVL.

In DNA form, the CDR3 reads TGCGCCAGCAGCCACGGACAGAGCTCCTATAATTCACCCCTCCACTTT. Amino acids: CASSHGQSSYNSPLHF. This rearrangement joins TRBV5-1 to TRBJ1-6; the D gene is possibly TRBD1 (6 bases). The CDR3 extends over 16 amino acids. V lost 4 bases to trimming and J lost 0 bases, with 11 bases between them. Germline V lookup: CDR1 SGHRS, CDR2 YFSETQ.

The V call is TRBV13, the J call TRBJ2-3; D remains ambiguous. V was pared by 2 bases and J by 1 base, with 4 bases between. The CDR3 totals 13 residues. Germline V gene lookup returns CDR1 PRHDT and CDR2 FYEKMQ (reference sequence). Here the CDR3 DNA reads TGTGCCAGCAGCTTACGCGGCACAGATACGCAGTATTTT. Its protein product is CASSLRGTDTQYF. The complete variable domain, with remaining parts taken from reference TRBV13 and TRBJ2-3, reads AAGVIQSPRHLIKEKRETATLKCYPIPRHDTVYWYQQGPGQDPQFLISFYEKMQSDKGSIPDRFSAQQFSDYHSELNMSSLELGDSALYFCASSLRGTDTQYFGPGTRLTVL.

The chain employs TRBV13 and TRBJ1-1, with D perhaps TRBD1 (6 bases). This CDR3 is built from 13 residues. The V and J ends lost 5 bases and 12 bases respectively, with 19 bases between them. Germline values: CDR1 PRHDT, CDR2 FYEKMQ (reference sequence). CDR3 region: CASSNPGHPFPFF. The CDR3 nucleotides read TGTGCCAGCAGCAACCCGGGACACCCTTTTCCTTTCTTT.

The chain uses TRBV19 and TRBJ2-7; 7 nucleotides line up with TRBD1. Germline CDR1 LNHDA, CDR2 SQIVND (reference sequence). J gave up 3 bases and V 6 bases, and 5 bases lay outside the gene matches. This CDR3 has 13 residues. CDR3 nucleotide sequence: TGTGCCAGTAGCCTACAGGGGCGCTACGAGCAGTACTTC. Translating gives CASSLQGRYEQYF.

This chain uses TRBV5-1 with TRBJ2-2; 8 bases map to TRBD2. The length of the CDR3 is 16 residues. The trim removed 0 bases at V and 1 base at J, leaving 2 bases unmatched. The V gene's germline CDR1 is SGHRS and CDR2 YFSETQ. The CDR3 region has the DNA TGCGCCAGCAGCTTGGAGCTAGCGGGGAACACCGGGGAGCTGTTTTTT. Residues: CASSLELAGNTGELFF.

This chain connects TRBV6-5 to TRBJ2-5; D is unresolved. The assigned J gene may be wrong: the sequence end matches TRBJ2-7 better. The CDR3 runs 12 residues. Germline CDR1 is MNHEY and CDR2 is SVGAGI. The chain's CDR3 is CASGGATYEQYF. The CDR3 DNA follows: TGTGCCAGCGGCGGAGCAACCTACGAGCAGTACTTC.

The chain carries TRBV5-6 and TRBJ2-1; D gene uncertain. The CDR3 has 14 amino acids. V was clipped by 7 bases and J by 2 bases, with 13 bases between them. Per germline, CDR1 SGHDT and CDR2 YYEEEE. CDR3 sequence: CASLRGTPYNEQFF. CDR3 coding DNA: TGTGCCAGCTTGAGAGGAACACCCTACAATGAGCAGTTCTTC.

The gene calls are TRBV7-2 and TRBJ2-7; D possibly corresponds to TRBD2 (7 bases). This CDR3 has 14 amino acids. CDR1 is SGHTA and CDR2 is FQGNSA in the germline V gene. The V end was cut by 5 bases, the J end by 7 bases, with 18 bases between. This CDR3 reads CASSPGQRGLEQYF. CDR3 coding DNA: TGTGCCAGCAGCCCTGGACAGCGGGGCTTAGAGCAGTACTTC.

J is TRBJ2-1 and V is TRBV28; D might be TRBD1 (6 bases). Germline V gene sequence: CDR1 MDHEN, CDR2 SYDVKM. The CDR3 consists of 12 residues. Trimming cost V 2 bases and J 11 bases, with 10 bases left between them. The CDR3 sequence: CASSLMDSKQFF. CDR3 DNA: TGTGCCAGCAGTTTAATGGACAGTAAGCAGTTCTTC.

V gene TRBV2 combines with J gene TRBJ1-5; a weak D match, TRBD1 (6 bases). The germline V gene has CDR1 SNHLY and CDR2 FYNNEI. The V end lost 5 bases, the J end lost 2 bases, and 10 bases lay between the germline ends. This CDR3 region has 14 residues. CDR3 DNA: TGTGCCAGCAGTAGCGGGGGCGGCAATCAGCCCCAGCATTTT. It specifies CASSSGGGNQPQHF.

This chain links TRBV19 with TRBJ2-3, with D uncertain. Per germline, CDR1 LNHDA and CDR2 SQIVND (reference sequence). V was shortened by 1 base and J by 4 bases, with 9 bases between the two germline ends. The CDR3 extends over 14 amino acids. CDR3 sequence reads: CASSIVTNADTQYF. The CDR3 nucleotides read TGTGCCAGTAGTATAGTTACTAATGCAGATACGCAGTATTTT. The full variable domain, in which reference TRBV19 and TRBJ2-3 provide the parts outside the CDR3, is DGGITQSPKYLFRKEGQNVTLSCEQNLNHDAMYWYRQDPGQGLRLIYYSQIVNDFQKGDIAEGYSVSREKKESFPLTVTSAQKNPTAFYLCASSIVTNADTQYFGPGTRLTVL.

This clone occurred a few times. The chain has TRBV18 and TRBJ1-4, with 7 bases fitting TRBD1. CDR3 length: 16 amino acids. The ends lost 3 bases at V and 3 bases at J; junction bases unmatched: 7. Germline V gene sequence: CDR1 KGHSH, CDR2 LQKENI. This CDR3 reads CASSPIGGASNEKLFF. The DNA of the CDR3 is TGTGCCAGCTCACCGATAGGGGGCGCCTCTAATGAAAAACTGTTTTTT.

A note on this clone: A junction boundary mismatches the germline segment, possibly from a read error. The genes are TRBV7-9 and TRBJ1-1; D unclear. Germline CDR1 reads SEHNR; CDR2 reads FQNEAQ (reference sequence). The CDR3 length is 12 residues. CDR3 residues: CSSSSIRAEAFF. CDR3 coding DNA: TGTTCCAGCAGTTCCATCCGGGCTGAAGCTTTCTTT.

A single count supports this clone. This chain connects TRBV6-1 to TRBJ2-7; D is unresolved. Germline CDR1 and CDR2: MNHNS and SASEGT. This CDR3 is built from 12 residues. V lost 6 bases to trimming and J lost 0 bases, with 6 bases between them. The DNA of the CDR3 is TGTGCCAGCAGCCGTAGCTCCTACGAGCAGTACTTC. Its translation is CASSRSSYEQYF.

This clone was recorded once. This rearrangement joins TRBV29-1 to TRBJ1-1; TRBD1 might be the D (5 bases). The germline V and J ends were trimmed by 6 bases and 4 bases, with 24 bases remaining between them. The CDR3 runs to 16 residues. Per the germline V gene, CDR1 is SQVTM and CDR2 is ANQGSEA. As DNA, the CDR3 is TGCAGCGTCCTTCTCTTATCTATAGGGGCCGGCACTGAAGCTTTCTTT. Residues: CSVLLLSIGAGTEAFF.

This clone was counted between two and nine times. The chain carries TRBV2 and TRBJ2-2; D not certain. CDR1 is SNHLY and CDR2 is FYNNEI in the germline V gene. The length of the CDR3 is 15 residues. The ends were cut back, 3 bases at V and 6 bases at J, with 14 bases in the middle. The CDR3 nucleotides are TGTGCCAGCAGTGAGGGCAGTAACAGAGCCGGGGAGCTGTTTTTT. This translates into CASSEGSNRAGELFF.

The chain couples TRBV6-5 to TRBJ2-3; D is possibly TRBD2 (5 bases). V was clipped by 8 bases and J by 3 bases, with 15 bases between them. The CDR3 contains 14 residues. Germline V gene lookup returns CDR1 MNHEY and CDR2 SVGAGI. This chain's CDR3 is CASGLEESTDTQYF. In nucleotides, the CDR3 is TGTGCCAGCGGGTTGGAGGAGTCGACAGATACGCAGTATTTT.

Concerning this clone itself: This sample also contains other DNA sequences that code for the same CDR3. V and J are TRBV2 and TRBJ1-1; a weak D match, TRBD1 (6 bases). The germline V gene has CDR1 SNHLY and CDR2 FYNNEI. The CDR3 has 15 residues. The germline V and J ends were trimmed by 6 bases and 0 bases, with 14 bases remaining between them. For the CDR3, the DNA is TGTGCCAGCAGGTCTACGGCAGGGGTGAACACTGAAGCTTTCTTT. This sequence encodes CASRSTAGVNTEAFF. The whole variable domain, remainder taken from reference TRBV2 and TRBJ1-1, is EPEVTQTPSHQVTQMGQEVILRCVPISNHLYFYWYRQILGQKVEFLVSFYNNEISEKSEIFDDQFSVERPDGSNFTLKIRSTKLEDSAMYFCASRSTAGVNTEAFFGQGTRLTVV.

V usage is TRBV13 and J usage is TRBJ2-5; a weak D match, TRBD2 (5 bases). The CDR3 covers 15 residues. The germline V gene has CDR1 PRHDT and CDR2 FYEKMQ (reference sequence). V was clipped by 3 bases and J by 2 bases, with 13 bases between them. The CDR3 DNA follows: TGTGCCAGCAGCTTCGGACCGCGGGTTCAAGAGACCCAGTACTTC. It encodes CASSFGPRVQETQYF.